This T cell receptor beta chain was found in a study of T cells in localized non-small cell lung cancer. Whole-study findings and limits: Peak T cell clonality was found in uninvolved adjacent lung, exceeding tumor. Adjacent lung had a median around 60 of the 100 largest tumor clones.

The CDR3 spans 13 residues. Trimming shortened V by 3 bases and J by 9 bases, and 13 bases separated the two germline ends. Germline values: CDR1 SGDLS, CDR2 YYNGEE. Libraries were prepared by immunoSEQ multiplex PCR; TCRdb keeps only in-frame clonotypes and omits some of them. The repertoire holds roughly 33,000 clones, with 85% to 90% as singletons. As for this clone: Its antigen remains unidentified.

The input for sequencing was peripheral blood, taken before any cancer treatment. The origin of this receptor is a man aged 35-69 years with stage I lung adenocarcinoma. The chain carries TRBV9 and TRBJ1-5, with D possibly TRBD1 on 5 matching bases. Written as DNA, the CDR3 is TGTGCCAGCAGCGCGGGCGGGGGAGGGCCCCAGCATTTT. Translated, it gives CASSAGGGGPQHF. Using reference TRBV9 and TRBJ1-5 for the parts outside the CDR3, the full variable domain is DSGVTQTPKHLITATGQRVTLRCSPRSGDLSVYWYQQSLDQGLQFLIQYYNGEERAKGNILERFSAQQFPDLHSELNLSSLELGDSALYFCASSAGGGGPQHFGDGTRLSIL.